This TCR beta chain was profiled in a study of T cell changes during pregnancy in multiple sclerosis. CDR1 and CDR2 (germline): SGHNT, YYREEE (reference sequence). The junction had 3 bases not matched to a gene; V was cut back by 2 bases and J by 1 base. The CDR3 is 16 residues long. The data were produced by immunoSEQ multiplex PCR, yet TCRdb's version contains in-frame clones alone and is incomplete. The top ten hold 0.39% of the sample, which has 50,000 to 55,000 clones, 92% seen once. Source: CD4+ T cells from peripheral blood mononuclear cells, taken after pregnancy. The chain carries TRBV5-4 and TRBJ2-3; 11 bases match TRBD2. The source is a female donor with multiple sclerosis, enrolled in a pregnancy study. Here the CDR3 reads CASSFTSGSRTDTQYF. CDR3 DNA sequence: TGTGCCAGCAGCTTTACTAGCGGGAGTCGCACAGATACGCAGTATTTT.